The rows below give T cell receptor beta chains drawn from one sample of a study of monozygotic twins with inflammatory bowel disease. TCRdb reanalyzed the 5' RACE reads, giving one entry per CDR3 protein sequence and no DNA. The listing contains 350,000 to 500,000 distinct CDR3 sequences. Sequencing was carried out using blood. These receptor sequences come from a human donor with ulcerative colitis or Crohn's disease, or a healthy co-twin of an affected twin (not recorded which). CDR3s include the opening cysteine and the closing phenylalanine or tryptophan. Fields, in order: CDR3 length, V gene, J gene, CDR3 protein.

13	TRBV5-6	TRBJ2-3	CASSLDRGEKQYF
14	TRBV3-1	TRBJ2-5	CASSPWGAQETQYF
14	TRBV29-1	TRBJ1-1	CSVERGDGGPEAFF
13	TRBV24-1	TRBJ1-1	CATQQGAWTEAFF
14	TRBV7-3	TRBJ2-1	CASSNTGAHNEQFF
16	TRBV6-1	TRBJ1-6	CASSPSRSSYNSPLHF
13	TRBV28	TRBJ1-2	CASTWIRGPGYTF
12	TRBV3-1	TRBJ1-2	CASSHTIGQNTF
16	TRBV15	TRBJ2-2	CATSRLWTVNTGELFF
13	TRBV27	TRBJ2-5	CASKTGGMETQYF
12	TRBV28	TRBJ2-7	CASSFRGREQYF
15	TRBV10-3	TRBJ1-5	CAISEAGGGGQPQHF
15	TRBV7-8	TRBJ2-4	CASSLLVDSKNIQYF
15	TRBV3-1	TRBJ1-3	CASSQYGSSGNTIYF
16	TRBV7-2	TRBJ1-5	CASSLIGGQGNQPQHF
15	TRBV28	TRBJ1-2	CASSLSGQATYGYTF
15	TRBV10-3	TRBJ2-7	CAISEGLAGIYEQYF
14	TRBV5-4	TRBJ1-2	CASSLGGFNYGYTF
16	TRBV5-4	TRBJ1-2	CASSPEIGHINYGYTF
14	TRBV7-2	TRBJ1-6	CASSTSYTGSPLHF
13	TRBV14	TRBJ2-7	CASSQRQHYEQYF
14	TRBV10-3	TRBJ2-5	CAISVNGLQETQYF
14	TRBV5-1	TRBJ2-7	CASSWGLAGDEQYF
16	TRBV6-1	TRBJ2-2	CASTRGDTANTGELFF
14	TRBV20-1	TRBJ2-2	CSARADRQPGELFF